This TCR beta chain originates from a study of OX40 agonist ivuxolimab in advanced cancers. Per the germline V gene, CDR1 is MNHNY and CDR2 is SVGAGI (reference sequence). Trimming took off 5 bases at V and 6 bases at J, with 15 bases between the two ends. CDR3 length: 14 residues. The data were produced by immunoSEQ multiplex PCR, yet TCRdb's version contains in-frame clones alone and is incomplete. The table has some 70,000 clones, more than 80% seen once. The V call is TRBV6-6, the J call TRBJ2-3; D not resolved. The sequence was obtained from an adult with an advanced solid tumor such as melanoma, head and neck, liver or kidney cancer. The sample consisted of CD4+ or CD8+ T cells sorted from blood, taken in a trial of the OX40 agonist ivuxolimab. CDR3 amino acids: CASSLWPLDDTQYF. The CDR3 bases are TGTGCCAGCAGTCTTTGGCCCTTAGATGATACGCAGTATTTT.